Detailed here is one T cell receptor (beta chain). Its antigen remains unidentified. Carrying UMI labels, the TRB cDNA libraries were prepared through 5' RACE. TCRdb re-called the 5' RACE reads and shows each CDR3 protein once, DNA omitted. Recorded for this sample: 100,000 or so distinct CDR3 sequences. This record comes from a study of CXCR3-negative and CXCR3-positive naive CD8 T cells. Study-level points and caveats: CXCR3-expressing naive cells carried TRB CDR3s more hydrophobic than those of CXCR3-negative naive cells. With respect to TRBV-TRBJ usage, naive CXCR3-negative and CXCR3-positive cells were similar; memory differed.

The CDR3 runs to 14 residues. CDR1 is MNHEY and CDR2 is SMNVEV in the germline V gene (reference sequence). This chain connects TRBV27 to TRBJ1-2; checking the TCRdb D call of TRBD1 is not possible without DNA. The sequence came from a human donor in good health. Some clones in this sample may be carry-over from other donors' samples. Material for sequencing was naive CXCR3+ CD8+ T cells from blood. The subset: CD45RO-CCR7+CD27+CD95- naive CD8+ T cells expressing CXCR3 (TNR3+). Here the CDR3 reads CASSSQRGADGYTF.